This T cell receptor (beta chain) derives from a study of CD8 T cells in Susac syndrome. RNA, at about 0.45 to 1 ug, was reverse transcribed with random hexamers. TCRdb re-called the immunoSEQ multiplex PCR reads through MiXCR, storing one row per CDR3 protein. The sample yields 51,000 or so distinct CDR3 sequences, approximately 93% seen once. Healthy donors acted as controls, with matching for age and sex. The germline V and J ends were trimmed by 5 bases and 4 bases, with 12 bases remaining between them. The CDR3 extends over 13 amino acids. Germline V CDR1 and CDR2: MDHEN, SYDVKM. The V and J genes are TRBV28 and TRBJ2-7; D may be TRBD1 or TRBD2 (6 bases each). This TCR was sampled from a human donor in good health. Sequenced: CD8+ T cells from PBMCs. The DNA for the CDR3 is TGTGCCAGCAGTACAGGGACTTCATACGAGCAGTACTTC. Amino acids: CASSTGTSYEQYF.